These T cell receptor beta chains were read from a single sample in a study of PD-1 blockade in classical Hodgkin lymphoma. Profiling relied on immunoSEQ multiplex PCR, and the TCRdb table lists in-frame clones only, not all of them. Altogether some 5,000 clones are present, about nine tenths being singletons, with the ten largest covering roughly 20%. The sequencing sample was made of CD8+ T cells from blood. The receptor source for this set is a human donor with classical Hodgkin lymphoma. The CDR3 runs from the conserved cysteine through the conserved F or W. The order of the fields is CDR3 length, clone size, V gene, J gene, D gene, CDR3 protein, CDR3 DNA. A D gene is named only where the DNA matches it firmly. Expanded clones are given a class, and other clones once, few, many or no size at all.

12	NA	TRBV27	TRBJ1-1	NA	CASRSGDTEAFF	TGTGCCAGCAGGAGCGGAGACACTGAAGCTTTCTTT
14	NA	TRBV5-1	TRBJ1-2	NA	CASSLGTAHYGYTF	TGCGCCAGCAGCTTGGGGACAGCGCACTATGGCTACACCTTC
14	NA	TRBV6-8	TRBJ1-5	NA	CASSYRGGSQPQHF	TGTGCCAGCAGTTACCGTGGGGGCTCTCAGCCCCAGCATTTT
14	NA	TRBV9	TRBJ2-1	TRBD2	CASSFGTRDNEQFF	TGTGCCAGCAGTTTCGGGACTAGGGACAATGAGCAGTTCTTC
15	NA	TRBV15	TRBJ2-3	NA	CATSRTRQLTDTQYF	TGTGCCACCAGCAGAACGCGGCAGCTCACAGATACGCAGTATTTT
16	NA	TRBV7-9	TRBJ2-1	TRBD1	CASRPRQGPYYNEQFF	TGTGCCAGCAGACCAAGACAGGGTCCCTACTACAATGAGCAGTTCTTC
14	large	TRBV6-5	TRBJ1-5	NA	CASSYRGGSQPQHF	TGTGCCAGCAGTTACCGTGGGGGCTCTCAGCCCCAGCATTTT
15	NA	TRBV5-4	TRBJ2-2	TRBD2	CASSFSGRGTGELFF	TGTGCCAGCAGCTTTAGCGGGAGGGGGACCGGGGAGCTGTTTTTT
14	once	TRBV27	TRBJ2-6	NA	CASSLISGANVLTF	TGTGCCAGCAGTTTAATCTCTGGGGCCAACGTCCTGACTTTC
13	NA	TRBV19	TRBJ2-4	TRBD1	CASCDRGRNIQYF	TGTGCCAGTTGTGACAGGGGGCGTAACATTCAGTACTTC
17	NA	TRBV30	TRBJ2-3	TRBD1	CAWSVLGDRVNTDTQYF	TGTGCCTGGAGTGTACTAGGGGACAGGGTTAACACAGATACGCAGTATTTT
12	NA	TRBV28	TRBJ2-5	NA	CASSFASVTQYF	TGTGCCAGCAGCTTCGCGTCGGTAACCCAGTACTTC
15	NA	TRBV6-5	TRBJ1-1	NA	CASSHGTRGGTEAFF	TGTGCCAGCAGTCACGGGACAAGGGGGGGCACTGAAGCTTTCTTT
11	once	TRBV28	TRBJ1-1	NA	CASTLGTEAFF	TGTGCCAGCACCTTGGGTACTGAAGCTTTCTTT
14	NA	TRBV11-2	TRBJ2-3	NA	CASSSPGQGDTQYF	TGTGCCAGCAGCTCCCCGGGACAAGGGGATACGCAGTATTTT
14	NA	TRBV9	TRBJ2-5	TRBD2	CASSGAGAAETQYF	TGTGCCAGCAGCGGTGCGGGAGCGGCGGAGACCCAGTACTTC
11	NA	TRBV30	TRBJ2-1	NA	CAWSQSNEQFF	TGTGCCTGGAGCCAGAGCAATGAGCAGTTCTTC
16	NA	TRBV9	TRBJ2-7	NA	CASSVDGAGRFYEQYF	TGTGCCAGCAGCGTAGATGGAGCGGGTAGATTCTACGAGCAGTACTTC
15	NA	TRBV28	TRBJ2-2	NA	CASSPPGRDTGELFF	TGTGCCAGCAGTCCCCCGGGACGGGACACCGGGGAGCTGTTTTTT
13	NA	TRBV5-1	TRBJ1-1	NA	CASGHHDVTEAFF	TGCGCCAGCGGACACCACGACGTCACTGAAGCTTTCTTT
11	NA	TRBV9	TRBJ2-7	NA	CASSVGYEQYF	TGTGCCAGCAGCGTAGGATACGAGCAGTACTTC
13	NA	TRBV7-3	TRBJ1-6	NA	CASSLASGSPLHF	TGTGCCAGCAGCTTAGCCTCGGGTTCACCCCTCCACTTT
13	NA	TRBV19	TRBJ2-1	NA	CATGPVGSDEQFF	TGTGCCACTGGGCCAGTGGGTAGTGATGAGCAGTTCTTC